This is a list of T cell receptor beta chains from one sample in a study of T cell responses to AZD1222 COVID-19 vaccine. Some clones are missing from TCRdb's copy, which holds only in-frame ones; the method was immunoSEQ multiplex PCR. Seen here are about 60,000 clones, 75% to 85% observed once, and the top ten hold 15% to 25%. This sample comprised peripheral blood, obtained on day 0 of AZD1222 vaccination. These receptors all stem from an adult in good health. Both conserved end residues are part of each CDR3. Each record gives: clone size, D gene, J gene, V gene, CDR3 DNA, CDR3 protein. A D gene is named only where the DNA matches it firmly. A row's size may be missing; if present it is once, few, many or a size class.

>.|.|TRBJ1-1|TRBV15
TGTGCCACCAGCAGAGGGGGACGGAACACTGAAGCTTTCTTT
CATSRGGRNTEAFF
>.|TRBD2|TRBJ2-1|TRBV14
TGTGCCAGCAGCCAAGAAGAGGGTCTAGCGGGAGGATATGAGCAGTTCTTC
CASSQEEGLAGGYEQFF
>.|.|TRBJ1-6|TRBV6-5
TGTGCCAGCAGTTCCACGGACAGTCATTCACCCCTCCACTTT
CASSSTDSHSPLHF
>.|TRBD2|TRBJ2-7|TRBV2
TGTGCCAGCCGGGGGCCCGGGACTAGCGGATACGAGCAGTACTTC
CASRGPGTSGYEQYF
>.|TRBD2|TRBJ2-3|TRBV7-8
TGTGCCAGTGCTAGGACTAGCGGGAGTGATACGCAGTATTTT
CASARTSGSDTQYF
>.|TRBD2|TRBJ2-1|TRBV7-2
TGTGCCAGCAGCTTGGGACTAGCGGGAGATGGTGAGCAGTTCTTC
CASSLGLAGDGEQFF
>.|TRBD1|TRBJ1-4|TRBV3-1/TRBV3-2
TGTGCCAGCAGCCACATAGGACAGGGGGGACGGCGAGAAAAACTGTTTTTT
CASSHIGQGGRREKLFF
>.|.|TRBJ2-2|TRBV7-9
TGTGCCAGCAGGCCCGGGACCGCGTACACCGGGGAGCTGTTTTTT
CASRPGTAYTGELFF
>.|.|TRBJ2-2|TRBV29-1
TGCAGCGTAGCTAGCGCGAACACCGGGGAGCTGTTTTTT
CSVASANTGELFF
>.|TRBD1|TRBJ1-3|TRBV7-9
TGTGCCAGCAGCAGCAGGGGGCAAGGAAACACCATATATTTT
CASSSRGQGNTIYF
>.|.|TRBJ1-1|TRBV11-3
TGTGCCAGCAGCTTAGTGTCGGGGATGGGCACTGAAGCTTTCTTT
CASSLVSGMGTEAFF
>.|.|TRBJ1-5|TRBV19
TGTGCCAGTAGTTTACGACAGAGCAATCAGCCCCAGCATTTT
CASSLRQSNQPQHF
>once|TRBD1|TRBJ2-1|TRBV19
TGTGCCACCACGGACAGGGGGCCGGCTAGCTCCTACAATGAGCAGTTCTTC
CATTDRGPASSYNEQFF
>.|TRBD1|TRBJ2-2|TRBV9
TGTGCCAGCAGCGCCAGGGGGTTGGGCACCGGGGAGCTGTTTTTT
CASSARGLGTGELFF
>.|.|TRBJ1-1|TRBV20-1
TGCAGTGCTAGTGCCGCCCGGGGGAGGGAAGCTTTCTTT
CSASAARGREAFF
>medium-sized|.|TRBJ2-5|TRBV4-1
TGCGCCAGCAGCCAAGAGGCCGGGTCGTCGAGTGAGACCCAGTACTTC
CASSQEAGSSSETQYF
>.|.|TRBJ2-3|TRBV7-2
TGTGCCAGCAGCTTAGGACAGAGGGCAGATACGCAGTATTTT
CASSLGQRADTQYF
>few|TRBD1|TRBJ1-1|TRBV2
TGTGCCAGCAGCATTCTACTACCCCCCACAGGGGAAGGCACTGAAGCTTTCTTT
CASSILLPPTGEGTEAFF
>.|TRBD1|TRBJ1-2|TRBV19
TGTGCCAGTAACCCCTTGGGACAGCCACAGAATGGCTACACCTTC
CASNPLGQPQNGYTF
>.|.|TRBJ1-2|TRBV19
TGTGCCAGTAGTATTTATGGAGGGAACTATGGCTACACCTTC
CASSIYGGNYGYTF